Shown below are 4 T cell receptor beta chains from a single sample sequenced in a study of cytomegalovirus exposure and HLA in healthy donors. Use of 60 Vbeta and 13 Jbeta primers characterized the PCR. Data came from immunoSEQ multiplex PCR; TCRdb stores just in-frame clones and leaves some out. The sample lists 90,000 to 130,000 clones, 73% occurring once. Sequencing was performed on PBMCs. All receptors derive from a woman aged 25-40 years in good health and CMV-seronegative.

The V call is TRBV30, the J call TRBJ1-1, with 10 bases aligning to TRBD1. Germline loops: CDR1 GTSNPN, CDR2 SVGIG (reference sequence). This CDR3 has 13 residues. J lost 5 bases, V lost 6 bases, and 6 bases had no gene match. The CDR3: CACQDRGRTEAFF. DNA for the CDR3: TGTGCCTGTCAAGACAGGGGGCGAACTGAAGCTTTCTTT.

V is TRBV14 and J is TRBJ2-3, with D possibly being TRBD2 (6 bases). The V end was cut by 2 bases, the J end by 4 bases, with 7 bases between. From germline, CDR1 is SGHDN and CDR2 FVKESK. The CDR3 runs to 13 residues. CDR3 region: CASSQSGADTQYF. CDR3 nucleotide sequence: TGTGCCAGCAGCCAATCGGGGGCAGATACGCAGTATTTT.

Here the CDR3 reads CASSVEPRVNTEAFF. CDR3 DNA: TGTGCCAGCAGCGTAGAACCCAGGGTAAACACTGAAGCTTTCTTT. V is TRBV9 and J is TRBJ1-1; possible D gene TRBD1, 5 bases. The CDR3 spans 15 residues. Germline-derived CDR1 and CDR2 are SGDLS and YYNGEE. Trimming left V 0 bases short and J 2 bases short, with 11 bases between.

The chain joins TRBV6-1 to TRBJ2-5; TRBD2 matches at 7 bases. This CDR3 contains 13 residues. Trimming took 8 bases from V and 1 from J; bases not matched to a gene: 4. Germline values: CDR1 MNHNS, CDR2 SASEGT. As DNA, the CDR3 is TGTGCCAGCGGGGGGGGACGCCAAGAGACCCAGTACTTC. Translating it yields CASGGGRQETQYF.